These 29 T cell receptor beta chains were all obtained from the same sample, sequenced in a study of cytomegalovirus exposure and HLA in healthy donors. The primer mix had 60 Vbeta and 13 Jbeta primers. TCRdb's table, derived via immunoSEQ multiplex PCR, lists solely in-frame clones and lacks some. The sample holds roughly 190,000 clones, around 78% seen once. Sequencing was carried out using PBMCs. The origin of the receptors is a woman aged 25-40 years in good health and CMV-seropositive.

The chain links TRBV12-5 to TRBJ2-6, with no clear D. The V gene lost 1 base and the J gene lost 0 bases, with 10 bases spanning the gap. From germline, CDR1 is LGHNT and CDR2 FRNRAP. This CDR3 has 17 residues. The CDR3 reads CASGLALTVSGANVLTF. In DNA form, the CDR3 reads TGTGCTAGTGGTTTGGCTCTCACAGTCTCTGGGGCCAACGTCCTGACTTTC.

The CDR3 coding sequence is TGTGCCAGCAGCCAGGGCGGGACGGAAGCCTCTGGGGCCAACGTCCTGACTTTC. Its protein product is CASSQGGTEASGANVLTF. The V gene is TRBV4-2, the J gene TRBJ2-6; D perhaps matches TRBD2 (6 bases). Trimming shortened V by 3 bases and J by 0 bases, and 15 bases separated the two germline ends. Per germline, CDR1 LGHNA and CDR2 YNFKEQ. CDR3 length: 18 residues.

The V gene is TRBV27, the J gene TRBJ1-5; D call uncertain. The CDR3 has 14 amino acids. Germline V gene lookup returns CDR1 MNHEY and CDR2 SMNVEV (reference sequence). V lost 8 bases to trimming and J lost 7 bases, with 18 bases between them. In DNA form, the CDR3 reads TGTGCCAGCTCCCCTCTCGTCGGGGTACAGCCCCAGCATTTT. This translates into CASSPLVGVQPQHF.

V is TRBV7-6 and J is TRBJ2-3; 7 bases are a match to TRBD1. The J segment lost 4 bases and the V segment lost 6 bases, leaving 4 bases of the junction unmatched. Germline V CDR1 and CDR2: SGHVS, FNYEAQ. This CDR3 is built from 13 residues. The CDR3 here is CASSFRGSDTQYF. The CDR3 region has the DNA TGTGCCAGCAGTTTCAGGGGGTCAGATACGCAGTATTTT.

The chain is built from TRBV28 and TRBJ1-5; 8 bases match TRBD1. Trimming removed 1 base from V and 4 bases from J; junction bases left unmatched: 3. CDR1 is MDHEN and CDR2 is SYDVKM in the germline V gene. This CDR3 is built from 15 residues. The CDR3 reads CASSLSGGVNQPQHF. CDR3 DNA: TGTGCCAGCAGTTTATCAGGGGGCGTAAATCAGCCCCAGCATTTT.

Comments on this clone: The germline gene is not matched at one end of the junction; a read error may be the cause. This sequence joins TRBV7-9 and TRBJ2-3; 7 positions agree with TRBD1. This CDR3 contains 14 residues. Germline loops: CDR1 SEHNR, CDR2 FQNEAQ (reference sequence). CDR3: CSSSYSTGSDTQYF. DNA of the CDR3: TGTTCCAGCAGCTATTCGACAGGGTCAGATACGCAGTATTTT.

The CDR3 protein is CASSELGGDSQPQHF. As DNA, the CDR3 is TGTGCCAGCAGTGAGCTGGGCGGAGACAGTCAGCCCCAGCATTTT. The V gene is TRBV6-1, the J gene TRBJ1-5; possible D gene TRBD1, 5 bases. CDR1 is MNHNS and CDR2 is SASEGT in the germline V gene. V lost 3 bases and J 6 bases, leaving 15 bases between the germline ends. This CDR3 has 15 residues.

The chain couples TRBV11-2 to TRBJ1-2, with 7 bases fitting TRBD1. The CDR3 is made up of 13 amino acids. Germline trimming cut 4 bases from V and 2 bases from J; bases unmatched to any gene: 1. The germline V gene has CDR1 SGHAT and CDR2 FQNNGV. CDR3 DNA: TGTGCCAGCAGCTCACAGGGGAACTATGGCTACACCTTC. This gives the protein CASSSQGNYGYTF.

The chain couples TRBV7-3 to TRBJ2-7; 10 bases match TRBD1. Germline loops: CDR1 SGHTA, CDR2 FQGTGA. There are 15 residues in the CDR3. V dropped 4 bases and J dropped 1; count of bases not matched to a gene: 4. The CDR3 bases are TGTGCCAGCAGCTCGACAGGGGGCGCATCCTACGAGCAGTACTTC. This gives the protein CASSSTGGASYEQYF.

Comments on this clone: At one of its ends the junction is not consistent with the germline gene, which may arise from a read error. The rearrangement links TRBV6-1 to TRBJ1-5; 10 bases line up with TRBD1. Per germline, CDR1 MNHNS and CDR2 SASEGT. This CDR3 comprises 16 residues. This chain's CDR3 is CASGEGTGAYNQPQHF. The CDR3 nucleotides are TGTGCCAGCGGTGAGGGGACAGGGGCATACAATCAGCCCCAGCATTTT.

This sequence joins TRBV10-3 and TRBJ2-7, with 11 bases aligning to TRBD1. The CDR3 spans 16 residues. From germline, CDR1 is ENHRY and CDR2 SYGVKD. J lost 7 bases, V lost 2 bases, and 10 bases had no gene match. Written as DNA, the CDR3 is TGTGCCATCAGTGAGCCAGCCGGGACAGGGGGGCCGGAGCAGTACTTC. Its protein product is CAISEPAGTGGPEQYF.

The chain carries TRBV7-3 and TRBJ1-1; 9 nucleotides match TRBD1. CDR1 and CDR2 (germline): SGHTA, FQGTGA. CDR3 length: 14 amino acids. Losses at the gene ends were 3 bases for V and 1 base for J; bases not matched to a gene: 0. The CDR3 DNA follows: TGTGCCAGCAGCTTGACAGGGGGGAACACTGAAGCTTTCTTT. Amino acids: CASSLTGGNTEAFF. Combining the CDR3 with reference TRBV7-3 and TRBJ1-1 gives the whole variable domain GAGVSQTPSNKVTEKGKYVELRCDPISGHTALYWYRQSLGQGPEFLIYFQGTGAADDSGLPNDRFFAVRPEGSVSTLKIQRTERGDSAVYLCASSLTGGNTEAFFGQGTRLTVV.

The gene calls are TRBV7-8 and TRBJ1-5; D unresolved. The CDR3 extends over 15 amino acids. The V gene lost 5 bases and the J gene lost 0 bases, with 11 bases spanning the gap. Germline CDR1 is SGHVS and CDR2 is FQNEAQ. CDR3 amino acids: CASSMGRFSNQPQHF. The CDR3 nucleotides read TGTGCCAGCAGCATGGGCAGGTTTAGCAATCAGCCCCAGCATTTT.

V is TRBV6-6 and J is TRBJ2-1; tentatively, D is TRBD2 (6 bases). The CDR3 has 14 residues. V lost 8 bases to trimming and J lost 3 bases, with 14 bases between them. Germline V gene data show CDR1 as MNHNY and CDR2 as SVGAGI (reference sequence). Here the CDR3 DNA reads TGTGCCAGCCGCGGGGTGGGCCTCTACAATGAGCAGTTCTTC. As protein: CASRGVGLYNEQFF.

This clone was observed once. The CDR3 nucleotides read TGTGCCAGCAGCTTGGTGGTCGGGACAGCAAACACTGAAGCTTTCTTT. It is translated as CASSLVVGTANTEAFF. The chain joins TRBV5-6 to TRBJ1-1, with 7 bases lining up with TRBD1. The CDR3 loop spans 16 amino acids. V lost 0 bases and J lost 2; bases outside the gene matches: 7. Germline V lookup: CDR1 SGHDT, CDR2 YYEEEE.

The table lists this clone with a count of one. CDR3 amino acids: CATSRSGRGQGVGNTIYF. The CDR3, as DNA: TGTGCCACCAGCAGGTCAGGACGGGGACAGGGGGTCGGAAACACCATATATTTT. The chain recombines TRBV15 with TRBJ1-3; 11 nucleotides line up with TRBD1. Germline-derived CDR1 and CDR2 are LNHNV and YYDKDF (reference sequence). The V and J ends lost 3 bases and 4 bases, in that order; junction bases with no gene match: 11. The CDR3 loop spans 18 amino acids. Complete variable domain (other parts from reference TRBV15 and TRBJ1-3): DAMVIQNPRYQVTQFGKPVTLSCSQTLNHNVMYWYQQKSSQAPKLLFHYYDKDFNNEADTPDNFQSRRPNTSFCFLDIRSPGLGDTAMYLCATSRSGRGQGVGNTIYFGEGSWLTVV.

The V call is TRBV11-1, the J call TRBJ2-7, with TRBD2 matching over 10 bases. V trimming: 2 bases; J trimming: 3 bases; junction bases outside the gene matches: 4. The CDR3 has 15 residues. Germline assignment: CDR1 SGHAT and CDR2 FQDESV (reference sequence). The CDR3 DNA sequence: TGTGCCAGCAGCTTATATCTAGCGGGAGACTACGAGCAGTACTTC. This gives the protein CASSLYLAGDYEQYF.

The chain links TRBV6-4 to TRBJ2-1; 7 bases match TRBD2. The CDR3 has 15 amino acids. Germline V gives CDR1 MRHNA, CDR2 SNTAGT. After removal of 4 bases from V and 6 bases from J, the junction contained 9 bases not matched to a gene. CDR3 amino acids: CASSALIAGRNEQFF. In DNA form, the CDR3 reads TGTGCCAGCAGTGCCCTGATAGCGGGCCGCAATGAGCAGTTCTTC.

This clone has just a few counts. The V and J genes are TRBV10-3 and TRBJ2-3; the match to TRBD2 covers 7 bases. CDR1 is ENHRY and CDR2 is SYGVKD in the germline V gene. This CDR3 is 14 amino acids long. The junction had 3 bases not matched to a gene; V was cut back by 3 bases and J by 3 bases. CDR3 loop: CAISDWEGTDTQYF. The DNA for the CDR3 is TGTGCCATCAGTGATTGGGAGGGAACAGATACGCAGTATTTT.

This chain joins TRBV19 and TRBJ2-6; 7 bases match TRBD2. CDR1 is LNHDA, CDR2 SQIVND, per germline (reference sequence). V lost 3 bases and J lost 2; bases outside the gene matches: 1. The CDR3 totals 15 residues. Written as DNA, the CDR3 is TGTGCCAGTAGTATTGGGGGGGCTGGGGCCAACGTCCTGACTTTC. Translating it yields CASSIGGAGANVLTF. Supplemented by reference TRBV19 and TRBJ2-6, the full variable domain reads DGGITQSPKYLFRKEGQNVTLSCEQNLNHDAMYWYRQDPGQGLRLIYYSQIVNDFQKGDIAEGYSVSREKKESFPLTVTSAQKNPTAFYLCASSIGGAGANVLTFGAGSRLTVL.

The chain combines TRBV18 with TRBJ2-1; D gene unclear. CDR3 length: 12 residues. Germline V gives CDR1 KGHSH, CDR2 LQKENI. Trimming removed 3 bases at V and 8 bases at J, with 8 bases between. The CDR3 here is CASSPGEDEQFF. CDR3 DNA: TGTGCCAGCTCACCGGGCGAAGATGAGCAGTTCTTC.

The chain combines TRBV5-1 with TRBJ1-1, with no clear D. Germline V gene sequence: CDR1 SGHRS, CDR2 YFSETQ. Trimming removed 0 bases at V and 1 base at J, with 13 bases between. This CDR3 comprises 16 residues. The CDR3 loop is CASSLAAGRGNTEAFF. CDR3 DNA sequence: TGCGCCAGCAGCTTGGCTGCCGGACGGGGGAACACTGAAGCTTTCTTT. Supplemented by reference TRBV5-1 and TRBJ1-1, the full variable domain reads KAGVTQTPRYLIKTRGQQVTLSCSPISGHRSVSWYQQTPGQGLQFLFEYFSETQRNKGNFPGRFSGRQFSNSRSEMNVSTLELGDSALYLCASSLAAGRGNTEAFFGQGTRLTVV.

The gene calls are TRBV11-2 and TRBJ2-5; D unresolved. The germline gives CDR1 SGHAT, CDR2 FQNNGV. CDR3 length equals 13 residues. Trimming pared 5 bases from V and 0 bases from J, leaving 7 bases between. As DNA, the CDR3 is TGTGCCAGCAGCCCCCCGTACCAAGAGACCCAGTACTTC. It encodes CASSPPYQETQYF. The entire variable domain, with the rest obtained from reference TRBV11-2 and TRBJ2-5, is as follows: EAGVAQSPRYKIIEKRQSVAFWCNPISGHATLYWYQQILGQGPKLLIQFQNNGVVDDSQLPKDRFSAERLKGVDSTLKIQPAKLEDSAVYLCASSPPYQETQYFGPGTRLLVL.

The rearrangement joins TRBV4-3 to TRBJ2-2, with 8 bases fitting TRBD2. V was pared by 1 base and J by 5 bases, with 3 bases of the junction left unmatched. Per germline, CDR1 LGHNA and CDR2 YSLEER. The CDR3 runs to 15 residues. The CDR3 here is CASSQVAGGTGELFF. The CDR3 DNA follows: TGCGCCAGCAGCCAAGTGGCGGGAGGTACCGGGGAGCTGTTTTTT.

The chain carries TRBV7-9 and TRBJ2-2; D not resolved. This CDR3 is built from 13 residues. The V gene lost 4 bases and the J gene lost 3 bases, with 6 bases spanning the gap. The V gene's germline CDR1 is SEHNR and CDR2 FQNEAQ (reference sequence). The CDR3 is CASSSPHTGELFF. For the CDR3, the DNA is TGTGCCAGCAGCTCCCCTCACACCGGGGAGCTGTTTTTT.

This clone was observed a handful of times. This chain links TRBV5-1 with TRBJ2-5; D might be TRBD1 (6 bases). The CDR3 length is 13 residues. Germline lookup yields CDR1 SGHRS and CDR2 YFSETQ. V was pared by 5 bases and J by 5 bases, with 13 bases between. The CDR3 reads CASRQGQKETQYF. For the CDR3, the DNA is TGCGCCAGCAGGCAAGGACAGAAGGAGACCCAGTACTTC.

This chain links TRBV4-1 with TRBJ1-1; weak D call: TRBD1 (6 bases). The CDR3 runs to 15 residues. Trimming left V 4 bases short and J 2 bases short, with 14 bases between. The V gene's germline CDR1 is MGHRA and CDR2 YSYEKL. The DNA for the CDR3 is TGCGCCAGCAGCCGGTCCCGCGGGGGCAACACTGAAGCTTTCTTT. Translated, it gives CASSRSRGGNTEAFF.

This clone came up a few times. The chain couples TRBV7-3 to TRBJ2-1; D may be TRBD2 (7 bases). Germline loops: CDR1 SGHTA, CDR2 FQGTGA. This CDR3 has 16 residues. V lost 0 bases and J 8 bases, leaving 17 bases between the germline ends. The chain's CDR3 is CASSLTLTGAGDEQFF. CDR3 bases: TGTGCCAGCAGCTTAACGCTTACGGGGGCGGGGGATGAGCAGTTCTTC. The variable domain in full, with the rest retrieved from reference TRBV7-3 and TRBJ2-1, is GAGVSQTPSNKVTEKGKYVELRCDPISGHTALYWYRQSLGQGPEFLIYFQGTGAADDSGLPNDRFFAVRPEGSVSTLKIQRTERGDSAVYLCASSLTLTGAGDEQFFGPGTRLTVL.

This chain links TRBV4-3 with TRBJ2-3; D gene uncertain. The germline gives CDR1 LGHNA, CDR2 YSLEER. The CDR3 has 14 residues. V was pared by 0 bases and J by 4 bases, with 8 bases between. The CDR3, as DNA: TGCGCCAGCAGCCAAGATGGTACAGCAGATACGCAGTATTTT. This sequence encodes CASSQDGTADTQYF.